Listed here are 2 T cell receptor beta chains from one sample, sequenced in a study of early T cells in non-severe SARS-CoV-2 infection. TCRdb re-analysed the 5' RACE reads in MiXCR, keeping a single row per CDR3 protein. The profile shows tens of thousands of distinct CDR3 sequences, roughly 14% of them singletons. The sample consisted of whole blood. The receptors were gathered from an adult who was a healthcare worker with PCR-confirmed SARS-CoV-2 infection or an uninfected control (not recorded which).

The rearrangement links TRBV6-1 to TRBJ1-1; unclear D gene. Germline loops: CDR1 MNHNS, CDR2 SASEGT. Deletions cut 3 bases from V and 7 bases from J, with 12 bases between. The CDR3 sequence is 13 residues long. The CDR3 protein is CASSDRNSLEAFF. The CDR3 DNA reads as TGTGCCAGCAGTGACCGGAACAGCCTTGAAGCTTTCTTT.

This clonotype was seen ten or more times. The CDR3 spells CSVATSGANVLTF. CDR3 sequence (DNA): TGCAGCGTTGCAACATCTGGGGCCAACGTCCTGACTTTC. The V and J genes are TRBV29-1 and TRBJ2-6, with D hard to call. There are 13 residues in the CDR3. Germline CDR1 and CDR2: SQVTM and ANQGSEA. The V end was cut by 4 bases, the J end by 1 base, with 5 bases between.